This T cell receptor (beta chain) was documented in a study of blood T cells in healthy people across ages. General study points: With age, beta diversity per million T cells declined roughly linearly, significantly by approximately 40.

The CDR3 extends over 15 amino acids. Germline V gene data show CDR1 as SGHTA and CDR2 as FQGNSA. The V end lost 4 bases, the J end lost 7 bases, and 19 bases lay between the germline ends. This clonotype was picked up many times. Antigen specificity is unknown. Primed by a sample-barcoded 5' primer and a J-beta primer mix, a second PCR proceeded for roughly 6 to 12 cycles. Each cDNA molecule received a tag from a template-switch adaptor that had 12 random nucleotides. One entry per CDR3 protein results from TCRdb running MiXCR on the 5' RACE reads. The sample holds 800,000 to 950,000 distinct CDR3 sequences, approximately 32% seen once. This sample was also put to use in a study of T cells of mothers and their children. This second study says: Each mother yielded more than 8.5 million TCR beta CDR3 reads. Each child yielded several million reads.

The TCR comes from a woman aged 40 to 50 in good health. The source material was blood. The rearrangement uses TRBV7-2 and TRBJ2-5; a possible D gene is TRBD2 (5 bases). CDR3 sequence: CASSSMPAEASTQYF. DNA for the CDR3: TGTGCCAGCAGCTCAATGCCAGCGGAGGCGTCGACCCAGTACTTC.